This TCR beta chain appears in the sequencing data of a study of blood T cell repertoires in COVID-19. Across the whole study: The study drew acute and convalescent COVID-19 samples from the United States, Italy and Spain.

V was cut by 5 bases and J by 0 bases, with 17 bases left in between. Looked up from germline, CDR1 is LNHDA and CDR2 is SQIVND (reference sequence). The CDR3 is 16 amino acids. In the original analysis: From reference gene primer amplification, estimates of nucleated cell counts were derived. The protocol was immunoSEQ multiplex PCR, while the TCRdb copy is restricted to in-frame clones and leaves out a portion. That table supplies the V and J calls and clone size; D and trimming were determined from the DNA. Among roughly 230,000 clones listed, around 84% were seen once. Those enrolled, adults aged about 18 to 95 years, came from some 23 US areas. During the 2 weeks before they entered the study, exposed participants had met someone with a PCR-confirmed or clinician-diagnosed COVID-19 case.

Material for sequencing was PBMCs or T cells enriched from blood (not recorded which). V and J are TRBV19 and TRBJ2-7; tentatively, D is TRBD2 (7 bases). The sequence derives from a woman aged 45 to 65 who had been exposed to COVID-19. Written as DNA, the CDR3 is TGTGCCAGTAGTTCCCAACCGGCGGGGGCCTCCTACGAGCAGTACTTC. Amino acid sequence: CASSSQPAGASYEQYF. The full variable domain, rest sourced from reference TRBV19 and TRBJ2-7, is DGGITQSPKYLFRKEGQNVTLSCEQNLNHDAMYWYRQDPGQGLRLIYYSQIVNDFQKGDIAEGYSVSREKKESFPLTVTSAQKNPTAFYLCASSSQPAGASYEQYFGPGTRLTVT.